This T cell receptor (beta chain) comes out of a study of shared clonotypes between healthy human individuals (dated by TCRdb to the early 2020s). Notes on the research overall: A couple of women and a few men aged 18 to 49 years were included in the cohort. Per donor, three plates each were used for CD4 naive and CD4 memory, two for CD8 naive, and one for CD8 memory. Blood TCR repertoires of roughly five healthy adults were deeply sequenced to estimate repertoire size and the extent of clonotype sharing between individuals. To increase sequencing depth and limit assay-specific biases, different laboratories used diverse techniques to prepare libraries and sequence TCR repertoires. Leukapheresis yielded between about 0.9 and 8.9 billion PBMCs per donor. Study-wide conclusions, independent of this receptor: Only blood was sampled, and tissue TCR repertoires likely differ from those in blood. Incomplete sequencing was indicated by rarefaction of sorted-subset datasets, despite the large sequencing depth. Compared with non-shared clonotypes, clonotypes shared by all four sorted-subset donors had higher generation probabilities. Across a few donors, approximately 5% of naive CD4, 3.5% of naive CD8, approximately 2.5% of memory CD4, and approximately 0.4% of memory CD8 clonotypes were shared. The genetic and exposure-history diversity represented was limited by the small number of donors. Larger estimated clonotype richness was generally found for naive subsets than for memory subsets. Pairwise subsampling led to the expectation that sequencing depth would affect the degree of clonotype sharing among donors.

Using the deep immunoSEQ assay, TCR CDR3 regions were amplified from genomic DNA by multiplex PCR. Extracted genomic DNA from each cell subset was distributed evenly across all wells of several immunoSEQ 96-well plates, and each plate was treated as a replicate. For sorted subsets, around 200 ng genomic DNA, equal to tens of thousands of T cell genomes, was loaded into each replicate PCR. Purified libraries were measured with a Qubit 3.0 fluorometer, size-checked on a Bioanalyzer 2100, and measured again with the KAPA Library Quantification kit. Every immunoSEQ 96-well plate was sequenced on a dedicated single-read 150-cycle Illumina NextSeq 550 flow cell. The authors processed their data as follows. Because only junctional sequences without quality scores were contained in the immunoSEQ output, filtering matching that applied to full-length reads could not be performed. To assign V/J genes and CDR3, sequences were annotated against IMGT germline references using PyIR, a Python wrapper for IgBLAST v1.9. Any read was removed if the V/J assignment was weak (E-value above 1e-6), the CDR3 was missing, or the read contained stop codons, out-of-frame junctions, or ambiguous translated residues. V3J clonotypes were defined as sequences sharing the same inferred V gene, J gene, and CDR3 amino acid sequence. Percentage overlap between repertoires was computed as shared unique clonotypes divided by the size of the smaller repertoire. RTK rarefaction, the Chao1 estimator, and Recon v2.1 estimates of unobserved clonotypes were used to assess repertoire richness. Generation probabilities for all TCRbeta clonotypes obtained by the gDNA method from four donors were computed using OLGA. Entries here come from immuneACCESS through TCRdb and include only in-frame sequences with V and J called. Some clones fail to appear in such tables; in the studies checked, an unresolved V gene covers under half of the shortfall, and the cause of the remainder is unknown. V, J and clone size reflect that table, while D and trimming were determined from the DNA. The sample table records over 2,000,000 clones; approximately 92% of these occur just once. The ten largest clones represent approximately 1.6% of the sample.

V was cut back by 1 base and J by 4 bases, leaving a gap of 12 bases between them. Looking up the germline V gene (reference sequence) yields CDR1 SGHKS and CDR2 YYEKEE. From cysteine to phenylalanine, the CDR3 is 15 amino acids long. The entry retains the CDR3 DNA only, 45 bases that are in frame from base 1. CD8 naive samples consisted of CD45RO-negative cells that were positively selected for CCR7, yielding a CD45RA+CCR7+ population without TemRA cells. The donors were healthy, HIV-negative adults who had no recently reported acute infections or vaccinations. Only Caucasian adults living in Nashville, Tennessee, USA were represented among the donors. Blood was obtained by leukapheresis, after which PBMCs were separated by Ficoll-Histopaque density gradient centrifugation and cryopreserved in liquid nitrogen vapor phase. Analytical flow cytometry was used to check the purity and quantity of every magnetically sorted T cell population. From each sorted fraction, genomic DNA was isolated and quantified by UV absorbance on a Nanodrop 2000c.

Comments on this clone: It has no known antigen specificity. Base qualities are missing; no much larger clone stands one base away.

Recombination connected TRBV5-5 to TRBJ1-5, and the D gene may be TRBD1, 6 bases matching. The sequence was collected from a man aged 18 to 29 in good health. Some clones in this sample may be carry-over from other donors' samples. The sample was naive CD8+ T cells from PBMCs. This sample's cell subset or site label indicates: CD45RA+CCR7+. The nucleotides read TGTGCCAGCAGCTTGACAGGGATGAGAAATCAGCCCCAGCATTTT. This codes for CASSLTGMRNQPQHF.